A single sample is the source of the 20 T cell receptor beta chains below, sequenced in a study of blood T cell repertoires in COVID-19. Profiled with immunoSEQ multiplex PCR; TCRdb holds only in-frame clones, not every one. This table holds about 120,000 clones, 70% to 90% found once. The sample comprised peripheral blood. All receptors derive from a woman older than 75 with acute or convalescent COVID-19.

Here the CDR3 DNA reads TGTGCCAGCAGTGAAGACCTGAGTAGAGGAGCTTTCTTT. Translation: CASSEDLSRGAFF. This chain joins TRBV6-1 and TRBJ1-1, with D hard to call. V lost 1 base and J 10 bases, leaving 13 bases between the germline ends. Germline V CDR1 and CDR2: MNHNS, SASEGT. The CDR3 contains 13 residues.

This clone occurred once. The rearrangement joins TRBV28 to TRBJ2-7, with 7 nucleotides matching TRBD1. CDR3 length equals 14 residues. Germline assignment: CDR1 MDHEN and CDR2 SYDVKM. Unmatched junction bases numbered 11, after V lost 10 bases and J lost 2 bases. CDR3 sequence: CATSVPGQAYEQYF. In DNA, the CDR3 is TGTGCCACTTCGGTACCCGGACAGGCCTACGAGCAGTACTTC.

CDR3 DNA sequence: TGCGCCAGCAGCCGTGACAGGGGAGGTCAAGAGACCCAGTACTTC. Protein sequence: CASSRDRGGQETQYF. This sequence joins TRBV5-1 and TRBJ2-5; 8 bases fit TRBD1. The CDR3 has 15 amino acids. CDR1 SGHRS and CDR2 YFSETQ come from the germline V gene. The V gene end was trimmed by 4 bases and the J gene end by 2 bases; junction bases not matched to a gene: 7.

This clone came up a few times. The genes are TRBV7-2 and TRBJ1-2; 9 bases map to TRBD1. Unmatched junction bases numbered 9, after V lost 0 bases and J lost 7 bases. The CDR3 spans 16 residues. Germline CDR1 reads SGHTA; CDR2 reads FQGNSA. The CDR3 region is CASSLAGTGGGIGYTF. The CDR3, as DNA: TGTGCCAGCAGCTTAGCGGGCACAGGGGGCGGGATTGGCTACACCTTC.

This chain links TRBV9 with TRBJ1-2; 7 positions agree with TRBD1. Looked up from germline, CDR1 is SGDLS and CDR2 is YYNGEE. This CDR3 is built from 15 residues. Losses at the gene ends were 2 bases for V and 3 bases for J; bases not matched to a gene: 7. CDR3 in amino acids: CASSVDPTGYYGYTF. The CDR3 nucleotides are TGTGCCAGCAGCGTCGACCCGACAGGGTACTATGGCTACACCTTC.

The chain joins TRBV7-9 to TRBJ1-4, with D perhaps matching TRBD1 (5 bases). Trimming took 1 base from V and 6 from J, leaving 18 bases between them. Per germline, CDR1 SEHNR and CDR2 FQNEAQ (reference sequence). This CDR3 region has 17 residues. The CDR3 DNA reads TGTGCCAGCAGCTTAGGGTCCTTTGCAGGGTTGGATGAAAAACTGTTTTTT. As protein: CASSLGSFAGLDEKLFF. Full variable domain (rest looked up from reference TRBV7-9 and TRBJ1-4): DTGVSQNPRHKITKRGQNVTFRCDPISEHNRLYWYRQTLGQGPEFLTYFQNEAQLEKSRLLSDRFSAERPKGSFSTLEIQRTEQGDSAMYLCASSLGSFAGLDEKLFFGSGTQLSVL.

The chain combines TRBV6-2 or TRBV6-3 with TRBJ1-1; unclear D gene. V was clipped by 5 bases and J by 0 bases, with 16 bases between them. The CDR3 runs to 16 residues. Germline V gene data show CDR1 as MNHEY and CDR2 as SVGEGT. The CDR3 bases are TGTGCCAGCAGTCCCCCAGTAGCGGCCATGAACACTGAAGCTTTCTTT. Its translation: CASSPPVAAMNTEAFF.

This chain joins TRBV19 and TRBJ2-1, with 8 bases lining up with TRBD2. The CDR3 runs to 17 residues. The V segment lost 4 bases and the J segment 3 bases; nucleotides outside the gene matches: 11. The germline gives CDR1 LNHDA, CDR2 SQIVND (reference sequence). The CDR3 protein is CASSSRPLAGNYNEQFF. In DNA, the CDR3 is TGTGCCAGTAGTAGCCGCCCTCTAGCGGGCAACTACAATGAGCAGTTCTTC.

The chain recombines TRBV28 with TRBJ1-5, with D tentatively TRBD1 (6 bases). This CDR3 has 15 residues. V gave up 6 bases and J gave up 1 base, with 13 bases separating them. Germline CDR1 MDHEN, CDR2 SYDVKM. Written as DNA, the CDR3 is TGTGCCAGCAGCTTCGGACAGACCAGCAATCAGCCCCAGCATTTT. Translating it yields CASSFGQTSNQPQHF.

The chain recombines TRBV28 with TRBJ1-6; no reliable D call. Trimming shortened V by 7 bases and J by 6 bases, and 13 bases separated the two germline ends. This CDR3 spans 14 amino acids. Germline values: CDR1 MDHEN, CDR2 SYDVKM. In DNA, the CDR3 is TGTGCCAGCACCTCGTCAACATCTAATTCACCCCTCCACTTT. It yields the protein CASTSSTSNSPLHF.

The chain links TRBV24-1 to TRBJ2-7; 7 bases align to TRBD1. The CDR3 extends over 13 amino acids. CDR1 and CDR2 (germline): KGHDR, SFDVKD. After removal of 2 bases from V and 9 bases from J, the junction contained 6 bases not matched to a gene. This chain's CDR3 is CATSDSSTGRQYF. In DNA form, the CDR3 reads TGTGCCACCAGTGATTCCTCGACAGGGCGGCAGTACTTC.

The chain has TRBV6-4 and TRBJ2-3; D possibly corresponds to TRBD1 (5 bases). The CDR3 contains 13 residues. In germline, CDR1 is MRHNA, CDR2 SNTAGT. Trimming took 6 bases from V and 8 from J, leaving 15 bases between them. DNA of the CDR3: TGTGCCAGCAGGTCAGGGCCAACTACTACGCAGTATTTT. This encodes CASRSGPTTTQYF.

This clone was detected a few times. V and J are TRBV19 and TRBJ1-3; D may be TRBD1 (6 bases). Germline V gives CDR1 LNHDA, CDR2 SQIVND (reference sequence). Trimming removed 6 bases from V and 2 bases from J, with 11 bases in between. This CDR3 is built from 14 residues. The CDR3 DNA reads TGTGCCAGTAGGGTACAGGGACCTGGAAACACCATATATTTT. Protein: CASRVQGPGNTIYF.

The chain employs TRBV6-2 or TRBV6-3 and TRBJ2-2, with D hard to call. This CDR3 comprises 14 residues. V shed 6 bases and J shed 0 bases, with 8 bases lying between them. Germline assignment: CDR1 MNHEY and CDR2 SVGEGT. The CDR3 DNA reads as TGTGCCAGCAGCGAGAGCACGAACACCGGGGAGCTGTTTTTT. Translation: CASSESTNTGELFF.

V usage is TRBV4-1 and J usage is TRBJ2-4; 7 bases align to TRBD1. The CDR3 is 17 amino acids. Germline assignment: CDR1 MGHRA and CDR2 YSYEKL. J was trimmed by 2 bases and V by 1 base; bases with no gene match: 8. CDR3 nucleotides: TGCGCCAGCAGCCAAGTGGACGGACAGGTAACCAAAAACATTCAGTACTTC. This encodes CASSQVDGQVTKNIQYF.

This clone was found once. The rearrangement joins TRBV9 to TRBJ2-5, with D hard to call. There are 12 residues in the CDR3. Germline V gene sequence: CDR1 SGDLS, CDR2 YYNGEE. The germline V and J ends were trimmed by 4 bases and 4 bases, with 8 bases remaining between them. CDR3 amino acids: CASSPFRETQYF. CDR3 nucleotide sequence: TGTGCCAGCAGCCCTTTTCGAGAGACCCAGTACTTC.

This clone has just a few counts. V and J are TRBV5-1 and TRBJ1-4; 8 bases are shared with TRBD1. J gave up 8 bases and V 4 bases, and 7 bases lay outside the gene matches. The CDR3 loop spans 14 amino acids. The germline CDR1 and CDR2 sequences are SGHRS and YFSETQ. The chain's CDR3 is CASSIQGVREKLFF. CDR3 coding DNA: TGCGCCAGCAGCATACAGGGGGTAAGGGAAAAACTGTTTTTT.

V gene TRBV9 combines with J gene TRBJ1-4; perhaps TRBD1 as D (5 bases). The CDR3 length is 14 residues. V shed 2 bases and J shed 7 bases, with 12 bases lying between them. CDR1 SGDLS and CDR2 YYNGEE come from the germline V gene. In nucleotides, the CDR3 is TGTGCCAGCAGCGTGGACACAAGGAGTGAAAAACTGTTTTTT. The encoded protein is CASSVDTRSEKLFF.

This chain uses TRBV29-1 with TRBJ2-3; 9 positions agree with TRBD2. The V and J ends lost 6 bases and 0 bases, in that order; junction bases with no gene match: 10. The CDR3 is 16 amino acids. CDR1 and CDR2 from the germline V gene are SQVTM and ANQGSEA. CDR3 amino acids: CSVRGPSGTSTDTQYF. Here the CDR3 DNA reads TGCAGCGTGAGGGGACCTAGCGGGACTAGCACAGATACGCAGTATTTT.

The chain carries TRBV4-2 and TRBJ2-4; possible D gene TRBD2, 6 bases. CDR1 and CDR2 (germline): LGHNA, YNFKEQ. CDR3 size: 14 residues. The V end was cut by 0 bases, the J end by 4 bases, with 7 bases between. This chain's CDR3 is CASSQEGLKNIQYF. DNA for the CDR3: TGTGCCAGCAGCCAAGAAGGACTAAAAAACATTCAGTACTTC.